These 32 T cell receptor beta chains were sequenced from one sample in a study of CD8+CD57+ T cells in acquired aplastic anemia. Genomic DNA served as template for TCR beta VDJ and CDR3 profiling. TCRdb re-analysed the reads in MiXCR, keeping a single row per CDR3 protein. There are 200,000 or so distinct CDR3 sequences in the sample; about three fifths occur only once, and about 43% lies in the top ten. The sample taken for sequencing was sorted CD4+, CD8+, or CD8+CD57+ T cells (not recorded which) from PBMCs. These receptors all come from a human donor with severe aplastic anemia or a healthy control (not recorded which).

The rearrangement links TRBV2 to TRBJ2-7; D gene unclear. The ends were cut back, 3 bases at V and 1 base at J, with 13 bases in the middle. The CDR3 runs 15 residues. Germline V gene data show CDR1 as SNHLY and CDR2 as FYNNEI. In DNA form, the CDR3 reads TGTGCCAGCAGTGAGAAGAGTGATCTTTCCTACGAGCAGTACTTC. It yields the protein CASSEKSDLSYEQYF.

This chain uses TRBV10-3 with TRBJ2-7; TRBD1 aligns across 7 bases. CDR3 length equals 13 residues. Trimming at V came to 6 bases and at J to 5 bases, leaving 7 bases not matched to a gene. Germline values: CDR1 ENHRY, CDR2 SYGVKD. The CDR3 sequence is CAISDRVSDEQYF. The CDR3 DNA is TGTGCCATCAGCGACAGGGTCTCGGACGAGCAGTACTTC.

The rearrangement uses TRBV6-6 and TRBJ2-7; 9 bases match TRBD1. Germline values: CDR1 MNHNY, CDR2 SVGAGI (reference sequence). This CDR3 region has 12 residues. The J segment lost 3 bases and the V segment lost 8 bases, leaving 2 bases of the junction unmatched. CDR3 DNA sequence: TGTGCCAGCGGACAGGGGAACTACGAGCAGTACTTC. Translated, it gives CASGQGNYEQYF.

This chain connects TRBV12-3 or TRBV12-4 to TRBJ2-1; D gene unclear. V lost 1 base and J 10 bases, leaving 11 bases between the germline ends. CDR3 length: 13 residues. CDR3 sequence (DNA): TGTGCCAGCAGTTTAGGCCTATCCGGAGAGCAGTTCTTC. Translation: CASSLGLSGEQFF.

This clonotype turned up a few times. The chain uses TRBV20-1 and TRBJ2-1; 9 bases match TRBD2. Germline trimming cut 1 base from V and 6 bases from J; bases unmatched to any gene: 10. Germline V gene sequence: CDR1 DFQATT, CDR2 SNEGSKA (reference sequence). The CDR3 loop spans 16 amino acids. CDR3 nucleotide sequence: TGCAGTGCTAGAGCACCTGGGACTAGCCCCCTCAATGAGCAGTTCTTC. It translates to CSARAPGTSPLNEQFF.

This chain connects TRBV6-1 to TRBJ2-7; D uncertain. The CDR3 is made up of 13 amino acids. Trimming removed 6 bases at V and 2 bases at J, with 11 bases between. From germline, CDR1 is MNHNS and CDR2 SASEGT. CDR3 DNA sequence: TGTGCCAGCAGCCCCCGCAACCCCTACGAGCAGTACTTC. Its protein product is CASSPRNPYEQYF.

J is TRBJ1-5 and V is TRBV2; TRBD1 aligns across 9 bases. After removal of 4 bases from V and 2 bases from J, the junction contained 3 bases not matched to a gene. Germline V CDR1 and CDR2: SNHLY, FYNNEI. This CDR3 contains 15 residues. For the CDR3, the DNA is TGTGCCAGCAGTGGGGACAGGGTGGGCAATCAGCCCCAGCATTTT. This translates into CASSGDRVGNQPQHF. Combining the CDR3 with reference TRBV2 and TRBJ1-5 gives the whole variable domain EPEVTQTPSHQVTQMGQEVILRCVPISNHLYFYWYRQILGQKVEFLVSFYNNEISEKSEIFDDQFSVERPDGSNFTLKIRSTKLEDSAMYFCASSGDRVGNQPQHFGDGTRLSIL.

The chain combines TRBV12-3 or TRBV12-4 with TRBJ1-6; D is uncertain. The CDR3 covers 15 residues. V was trimmed by 5 bases and J by 7 bases, leaving 15 bases between them. The CDR3 reads CASSPWQVVNSPLHF. In DNA, the CDR3 is TGTGCCAGCAGTCCTTGGCAGGTTGTAAATTCACCCCTCCACTTT.

This rearrangement joins TRBV25-1 to TRBJ2-7, with 7 bases fitting TRBD2. Germline-derived CDR1 and CDR2 are MGHDK and SYGVNS. Trimming at V came to 4 bases and at J to 4 bases, leaving 7 bases not matched to a gene. The CDR3 extends over 14 amino acids. The CDR3 here is CASSGGGMMYEQYF. For the CDR3, the DNA is TGTGCCAGCAGTGGGGGAGGGATGATGTACGAGCAGTACTTC.

V usage is TRBV20-1 and J usage is TRBJ1-5, with 8 bases that match TRBD1. The J segment lost 2 bases and the V segment lost 5 bases, leaving 11 bases of the junction unmatched. The CDR3 contains 16 residues. CDR1 and CDR2 (germline): DFQATT, SNEGSKA (reference sequence). The CDR3 reads CSAARQGLSGNQPQHF. CDR3 nucleotide sequence: TGCAGTGCTGCTAGACAGGGGTTAAGTGGCAATCAGCCCCAGCATTTT.

The gene calls are TRBV9 and TRBJ1-4; weak D call: TRBD1 (6 bases). Germline V lookup: CDR1 SGDLS, CDR2 YYNGEE. The ends were cut back, 0 bases at V and 7 bases at J, with 10 bases in the middle. The CDR3 extends over 14 amino acids. CDR3 bases: TGTGCCAGCAGCGTAGCGGGGGCGAGTGAAAAACTGTTTTTT. Its protein product is CASSVAGASEKLFF.

Turning to this clonotype: A read error may produce the germline difference seen at one junction end. The chain uses TRBV24-1 and TRBJ2-7; 9 bases match TRBD1. The CDR3 spans 16 residues. Germline lookup yields CDR1 KGHDR and CDR2 SFDVKD. CDR3: CATRDLGRDRVHEQYF. DNA of the CDR3: TGTGCCACCAGGGATTTGGGCCGGGACAGGGTCCACGAGCAGTACTTC.

As concerns this clonotype: One junction end disagrees with the germline gene, perhaps due to a read error. The V and J genes are TRBV20-1 and TRBJ2-7; 10 nucleotides line up with TRBD2. This CDR3 is 13 amino acids long. Per germline, CDR1 DFQATT and CDR2 SNEGSKA (reference sequence). The CDR3 is CNASLAGVGEQYF. The DNA of the CDR3 is TGCAATGCTAGTCTAGCGGGAGTGGGCGAGCAGTACTTC.

The chain has TRBV7-8 and TRBJ2-1; 8 bases align to TRBD2. The CDR3 has 17 residues. Looked up from germline, CDR1 is SGHVS and CDR2 is FQNEAQ. J lost 5 bases, V lost 5 bases, and 14 bases had no gene match. The CDR3 loop is CASSRLREVSGDNEQFF. The CDR3 DNA reads as TGTGCCAGCAGCCGCCTTCGGGAGGTTAGCGGGGACAATGAGCAGTTCTTC.

The genes are TRBV29-1 and TRBJ1-1; D perhaps matches TRBD1 (5 bases). This CDR3 has 11 residues. CDR1 and CDR2 from the germline V gene are SQVTM and ANQGSEA. The germline V and J ends were trimmed by 8 bases and 8 bases, with 15 bases remaining between them. The CDR3 DNA follows: TGCAGCTTCTGGACGGACATGGAAGCTTTCTTT. It encodes CSFWTDMEAFF.

This chain uses TRBV14 with TRBJ2-7; 9 bases fit TRBD2. The CDR3 is made up of 14 amino acids. Germline V gene data show CDR1 as SGHDN and CDR2 as FVKESK. Trimming took 9 bases from V and 2 from J; bases not matched to a gene: 8. CDR3 DNA sequence: TGTGCCAGAAGAAGCGGGGGGCTAACCTACGAGCAGTACTTC. Its protein is CARRSGGLTYEQYF.

The chain combines TRBV20-1 with TRBJ1-2; 8 nucleotides align to TRBD1. V shed 8 bases, J shed 5 bases, and the junction held 10 bases outside the gene matches. The CDR3 has 13 amino acids. Germline CDR1 is DFQATT and CDR2 is SNEGSKA (reference sequence). The CDR3 nucleotides read TGCAGTCCAACTCAGGGACAGGCTTATGGCTACACCTTC. Translated, it gives CSPTQGQAYGYTF.

This clonotype was seen a handful of times. The J gene is TRBJ2-1, the V gene TRBV20-1; 7 bases are shared with TRBD2. Looked up from germline, CDR1 is DFQATT and CDR2 is SNEGSKA (reference sequence). V trimming: 1 base; J trimming: 4 bases; junction bases outside the gene matches: 4. This CDR3 is built from 14 residues. CDR3 residues: CSARASGDYNEQFF. Here the CDR3 DNA reads TGCAGTGCTAGAGCTAGCGGCGATTACAATGAGCAGTTCTTC.

Comment on this clonotype: The junction departs from the called germline gene at one end, perhaps through a read error. The genes are TRBV10-3 and TRBJ2-5; D call uncertain. CDR1 is ENHRY, CDR2 SYGVKD, per germline. The CDR3 has 16 amino acids. CDR3 in DNA: TGTGCCATCAGTGAGTCCGCGGCAGCCTTCCAAGGGACCCAGTACTTC. Amino acids: CAISESAAAFQGTQYF.

This sequence joins TRBV20-1 and TRBJ1-1; possible D gene TRBD1, 6 bases. Trimming removed 3 bases at V and 8 bases at J, with 13 bases between. Looked up from germline, CDR1 is DFQATT and CDR2 is SNEGSKA (reference sequence). The CDR3 consists of 12 residues. The chain's CDR3 is CSASRLQGEAFF. For the CDR3, the DNA is TGCAGTGCTAGTCGTTTACAGGGCGAAGCTTTCTTT.

The V and J genes are TRBV6-2 or TRBV6-3 and TRBJ1-1, with 9 positions matching TRBD1. The CDR3 extends over 14 amino acids. In germline, CDR1 is MNHEY, CDR2 SVGEGT. V lost 2 bases, J lost 4 bases, and 2 bases stayed unmatched. This CDR3 reads CASSYLGQGTEAFF. CDR3 in DNA: TGTGCCAGCAGTTACCTGGGACAGGGCACTGAAGCTTTCTTT.

The chain joins TRBV2 to TRBJ2-3; TRBD2 might be the D (5 bases). The length of the CDR3 is 13 residues. Looked up from germline, CDR1 is SNHLY and CDR2 is FYNNEI. Trimming stripped 6 bases from V and 4 bases from J, with 11 bases between. CDR3 sequence (DNA): TGTGCCAGCAGAGCGGACGGACCAGATACGCAGTATTTT. Translation gives CASRADGPDTQYF. The complete variable domain, with remaining parts taken from reference TRBV2 and TRBJ2-3, reads EPEVTQTPSHQVTQMGQEVILRCVPISNHLYFYWYRQILGQKVEFLVSFYNNEISEKSEIFDDQFSVERPDGSNFTLKIRSTKLEDSAMYFCASRADGPDTQYFGPGTRLTVL.

The chain uses TRBV24-1 and TRBJ2-2, with 10 bases matching TRBD2. V dropped 6 bases and J dropped 3; count of bases not matched to a gene: 6. Germline CDR1 KGHDR, CDR2 SFDVKD. The CDR3 has 16 residues. The CDR3 sequence: CATSLAGGRDTGELFF. The CDR3 bases are TGTGCCACCAGTTTAGCGGGGGGACGCGACACCGGGGAGCTGTTTTTT.

This clonotype was observed a few times. The chain recombines TRBV19 with TRBJ2-3; D remains unclear. Trimming took 5 bases from V and 1 from J, leaving 4 bases between them. Germline CDR1 and CDR2: LNHDA and SQIVND (reference sequence). The CDR3 covers 12 residues. In DNA form, the CDR3 reads TGTGCCAGTAGTCAGGGCACAGATACGCAGTATTTT. Its protein product is CASSQGTDTQYF.

The V and J genes are TRBV20-1 and TRBJ1-5, with a tentative D call TRBD1 (6 bases). Germline V gives CDR1 DFQATT, CDR2 SNEGSKA (reference sequence). Trimming left V 3 bases short and J 1 base short, with 16 bases between. The CDR3 contains 16 residues. CDR3 nucleotides: TGCAGTGCTAGGAGGGGGGGGGCTAGGAGCAATCAGCCCCAGCATTTT. It encodes CSARRGGARSNQPQHF.

The V call is TRBV2, the J call TRBJ2-5, with TRBD1 matching over 9 bases. Germline V gives CDR1 SNHLY, CDR2 FYNNEI. The CDR3 length is 15 residues. V shed 6 bases, J shed 4 bases, and the junction held 9 bases outside the gene matches. For the CDR3, the DNA is TGTGCCAGCAGGGAAACTCCGGGACAGGGAGAGACCCAGTACTTC. It is translated as CASRETPGQGETQYF.

This clonotype was seen a single time. This chain's CDR3 is CSVYLAGGRLEQYF. The CDR3 region has the DNA TGCAGTGTTTACCTAGCGGGGGGGCGACTCGAGCAGTACTTC. The rearrangement joins TRBV20-1 to TRBJ2-7; TRBD2 agrees at 12 bases. With 7 bases clipped from V and 6 bases from J, the junction kept 10 bases outside the gene matches. The CDR3 has 14 residues. The germline V gene has CDR1 DFQATT and CDR2 SNEGSKA (reference sequence).

This clonotype was picked up one time. The genes are TRBV7-2 and TRBJ2-7, with D possibly being TRBD1 or TRBD2 (5 bases each). CDR1 is SGHTA, CDR2 FQGNSA, per germline. The CDR3 has 14 amino acids. Trimming removed 2 bases from V and 2 bases from J, with 10 bases in between. The CDR3 protein is CASSLSEGTYEQYF. The CDR3 nucleotides are TGTGCCAGCAGCTTAAGCGAGGGGACCTACGAGCAGTACTTC.

This clonotype has more than one count but fewer than ten. A single base separates this from a much larger clone, so it may be a read error. CDR3 residues: CASSPGVAGAPTGTDTQYF. The CDR3 bases are TGCGCCAGCAGCCCGGGGGTAGCGGGGGCCCCTACCGGCACAGATACGCAGTATTTT. The rearrangement uses TRBV5-1 and TRBJ2-3, with 9 nucleotides matching TRBD2. V dropped 4 bases and J dropped 1; count of bases not matched to a gene: 16. Germline CDR1 is SGHRS and CDR2 is YFSETQ. The CDR3 extends over 19 amino acids. The variable domain in full, completed from reference TRBV5-1 and TRBJ2-3, reads KAGVTQTPRYLIKTRGQQVTLSCSPISGHRSVSWYQQTPGQGLQFLFEYFSETQRNKGNFPGRFSGRQFSNSRSEMNVSTLELGDSALYLCASSPGVAGAPTGTDTQYFGPGTRLTVL.

This clonotype was detected only once. The chain uses TRBV5-1 and TRBJ2-1; TRBD2 is a possible D gene (5 bases). The CDR3 sequence is 15 residues long. Trimming removed 4 bases at V and 0 bases at J, with 11 bases between. Germline assignment: CDR1 SGHRS and CDR2 YFSETQ. CDR3 coding DNA: TGCGCCAGCAGCCCGGCTCGGGGCTCCTACAATGAGCAGTTCTTC. It yields the protein CASSPARGSYNEQFF.

This clonotype was seen at least ten times. This sequence joins TRBV9 and TRBJ1-2, with D maybe TRBD1 (5 bases). V dropped 3 bases and J dropped 7 bases, with 7 bases sitting between them. The CDR3 sequence is 11 residues long. Germline V gene lookup returns CDR1 SGDLS and CDR2 YYNGEE. Here the CDR3 reads CASSEGSGYTF. The CDR3, as DNA: TGTGCCAGCAGCGAGGGGAGTGGCTACACCTTC.

V is TRBV11-2 and J is TRBJ2-7; perhaps TRBD1 as D (5 bases). The CDR3 loop spans 15 amino acids. Trimming took off 5 bases at V and 2 bases at J, with 16 bases between the two ends. Germline CDR1 SGHAT, CDR2 FQNNGV. The CDR3 DNA reads TGTGCCAGCAGCCAAAGTTCGACAGCCACCTACGAGCAGTACTTC. Its translation is CASSQSSTATYEQYF.